Each of the 25 T cell receptor beta chains below was sequenced from the same sample in a study of CD8+ T cells in alopecia areata. As to treatment: oral pan-JAK inhibitor, 5-10 mg twice daily. In each case, RNA was isolated and then reverse transcribed into cDNA as the sequencing template. The data were produced by immunoSEQ multiplex PCR, yet TCRdb's version contains in-frame clones alone and is incomplete. The data hold 170,000 or so clones, with 50% to 70% observed a single time. Sequenced here: CD4+ T cells sorted from blood, sampled at week 4, from a patient treated with tofacitinib. The receptors originated from a human donor with alopecia areata.

This clone was counted between two and nine times. The chain is built from TRBV7-9 and TRBJ1-2; maybe TRBD1 (5 bases). Germline V gene lookup returns CDR1 SEHNR and CDR2 FQNEAQ (reference sequence). V was clipped by 5 bases and J by 2 bases, with 12 bases between them. This CDR3 spans 14 amino acids. CDR3 nucleotides: TGTGCCAGCAGCCCCCTATGGGGGAACTATGGCTACACCTTC. Its translation: CASSPLWGNYGYTF.

V usage is TRBV29-1 and J usage is TRBJ2-1; 8 nucleotides align to TRBD2. This CDR3 has 14 residues. The ends lost 6 bases at V and 2 bases at J; junction bases unmatched: 6. Germline loops: CDR1 SQVTM, CDR2 ANQGSEA. The DNA of the CDR3 is TGCAGCGTGATGAAAGCGGGGGCCTACAATGAGCAGTTCTTC. Residues: CSVMKAGAYNEQFF.

The rearrangement uses TRBV29-1 and TRBJ1-1, with D perhaps TRBD1 (5 bases). Per the germline V gene, CDR1 is SQVTM and CDR2 is ANQGSEA. This CDR3 is built from 13 residues. The ends were cut back, 1 base at V and 4 bases at J, with 10 bases in the middle. DNA for the CDR3: TGCAGCGTTGAAGCGTCAGGGTTCACTGAAGCTTTCTTT. Amino acids: CSVEASGFTEAFF.

This clone was seen once. The V call is TRBV7-8, the J call TRBJ1-5; D might be TRBD1 (6 bases). With 5 bases removed from V and 2 bases from J, the gap between germline ends came to 10 bases. Germline CDR1 reads SGHVS; CDR2 reads FQNEAQ. The CDR3 sequence is 14 residues long. CDR3 amino acids: CASSDRTGNQPQHF. The DNA of the CDR3 is TGTGCCAGCAGCGACAGGACAGGCAATCAGCCCCAGCATTTT.

There are a few counts of this clone. The chain carries TRBV9 and TRBJ1-6; 9 nucleotides line up with TRBD1. Germline trimming cut 4 bases from V and 1 base from J; bases unmatched to any gene: 6. The germline gives CDR1 SGDLS, CDR2 YYNGEE. The CDR3 has 17 residues. This CDR3 reads CASSSWDRDSYNSPLHF. The CDR3 bases are TGTGCCAGCAGCTCCTGGGACAGGGATTCCTATAATTCACCCCTCCACTTT.

This clone was recorded at least ten times. The chain links TRBV15 to TRBJ2-3, with 11 bases fitting TRBD2. This CDR3 is built from 16 residues. Germline trimming cut 1 base from V and 5 bases from J; bases unmatched to any gene: 5. The V gene's germline CDR1 is LNHNV and CDR2 YYDKDF (reference sequence). The CDR3 DNA reads TGTGCCACCAGCAGAGGGCTAGCGGGGGGAAGAGATACGCAGTATTTT. Encoded protein: CATSRGLAGGRDTQYF.

The chain uses TRBV9 and TRBJ2-1; D may be TRBD1 (5 bases). Germline CDR1 and CDR2: SGDLS and YYNGEE. Deletions cut 0 bases from V and 4 bases from J, with 5 bases between. The CDR3 is made up of 13 amino acids. The CDR3 here is CASSVGQYNEQFF. The CDR3 coding sequence is TGTGCCAGCAGCGTAGGACAGTACAATGAGCAGTTCTTC.

The J gene is TRBJ1-1, the V gene TRBV9; D is ambiguous. V was cut by 4 bases and J by 0 bases, with 13 bases left in between. CDR1 is SGDLS and CDR2 is YYNGEE in the germline V gene. CDR3 length: 15 residues. CDR3 sequence reads: CASSPRGAMNTEAFF. Here the CDR3 DNA reads TGTGCCAGCAGCCCACGGGGAGCGATGAACACTGAAGCTTTCTTT. The whole variable domain, filled in from reference TRBV9 and TRBJ1-1, reads DSGVTQTPKHLITATGQRVTLRCSPRSGDLSVYWYQQSLDQGLQFLIQYYNGEERAKGNILERFSAQQFPDLHSELNLSSLELGDSALYFCASSPRGAMNTEAFFGQGTRLTVV.

The rearrangement joins TRBV6-5 to TRBJ2-3; 9 nucleotides align to TRBD2. V lost 6 bases, J lost 1 base, and 2 bases stayed unmatched. The CDR3 has 14 amino acids. The germline V gene encodes CDR1 MNHEY and CDR2 SVGAGI. The CDR3 spells CASSLAGGTDTQYF. The CDR3 bases are TGTGCCAGCAGCTTAGCGGGGGGCACAGATACGCAGTATTTT.

The J gene is TRBJ1-2, the V gene TRBV29-1, with 7 bases lining up with TRBD1. After removal of 0 bases from V and 8 bases from J, the junction contained 9 bases not matched to a gene. The CDR3 has 14 residues. Germline CDR1 reads SQVTM; CDR2 reads ANQGSEA. CDR3 bases: TGCAGCGTTGAAGATCTTCCACAGGGGAGCGGCTACACCTTC. Protein: CSVEDLPQGSGYTF. The variable domain in full, with the rest retrieved from reference TRBV29-1 and TRBJ1-2, is SAVISQKPSRDICQRGTSLTIQCQVDSQVTMMFWYRQQPGQSLTLIATANQGSEATYESGFVIDKFPISRPNLTFSTLTVSNMSPEDSSIYLCSVEDLPQGSGYTFGSGTRLTVV.

This clone was counted between two and nine times. V gene TRBV18 combines with J gene TRBJ1-2, with D hard to call. The V gene lost 2 bases and the J gene lost 6 bases, with 13 bases spanning the gap. Germline V gene lookup returns CDR1 KGHSH and CDR2 LQKENI. The CDR3 is 14 amino acids. The chain's CDR3 is CASSPGVFDNGYTF. The CDR3, as DNA: TGTGCCAGCTCACCAGGTGTATTTGACAATGGCTACACCTTC.

The chain combines TRBV5-1 with TRBJ2-1, with 12 bases identical to TRBD2. Germline loops: CDR1 SGHRS, CDR2 YFSETQ. The CDR3 spans 15 residues. Trimming cost V 7 bases and J 5 bases; bases outside gene matches: 7. CDR3 coding DNA: TGCGCCAGCCGCACCCTAGCGGGGGGGGACAATGAGCAGTTCTTC. It encodes CASRTLAGGDNEQFF.

The chain couples TRBV29-1 to TRBJ2-4, with a tentative D call TRBD2 (7 bases). V dropped 4 bases and J dropped 0 bases, with 19 bases sitting between them. CDR3 length: 17 residues. Germline assignment: CDR1 SQVTM and CDR2 ANQGSEA. CDR3 amino acids: CSVVGGGGNIAKNIQYF. The CDR3 DNA reads TGCAGCGTTGTTGGCGGGGGCGGCAACATAGCCAAAAACATTCAGTACTTC.

Only one count was recorded for this clone. The chain joins TRBV15 to TRBJ2-1, with a possible D match to TRBD2 (5 bases). The CDR3 spans 13 residues. The germline V and J ends were trimmed by 1 base and 15 bases, with 16 bases remaining between them. CDR1 is LNHNV and CDR2 is YYDKDF in the germline V gene (reference sequence). The CDR3 DNA is TGTGCCACCAGCAGAGGAGAGGGAATGCTCCCGTTCTTC. This gives the protein CATSRGEGMLPFF. Supplemented by reference TRBV15 and TRBJ2-1, the full variable domain reads DAMVIQNPRYQVTQFGKPVTLSCSQTLNHNVMYWYQQKSSQAPKLLFHYYDKDFNNEADTPDNFQSRRPNTSFCFLDIRSPGLGDTAMYLCATSRGEGMLPFFGPGTRLTVL.

This chain joins TRBV5-1 and TRBJ1-2; tentative D call: TRBD1 (6 bases). This CDR3 is built from 14 residues. V shed 0 bases and J shed 5 bases, with 11 bases lying between them. Germline lookup yields CDR1 SGHRS and CDR2 YFSETQ. The CDR3 is CASSLDREGYGYTF. CDR3 sequence (DNA): TGCGCCAGCAGCTTGGACAGGGAGGGGTATGGCTACACCTTC.

This sequence joins TRBV4-1 and TRBJ1-5; D is undetermined. V was clipped by 1 base and J by 2 bases, with 9 bases between them. Germline CDR1 and CDR2: MGHRA and YSYEKL. The CDR3 loop spans 15 amino acids. CDR3: CASSQAAPRNQPQHF. In DNA form, the CDR3 reads TGCGCCAGCAGCCAAGCGGCACCGCGCAATCAGCCCCAGCATTTT.

This chain uses TRBV27 with TRBJ1-1, with 9 positions matching TRBD1. V was clipped by 3 bases and J by 4 bases; unmatched bases: 3. CDR3 length: 14 residues. CDR1 is MNHEY, CDR2 SMNVEV, per germline (reference sequence). CDR3 amino acids: CASSLTGGSTEAFF. CDR3 DNA sequence: TGTGCCAGCAGTTTGACAGGGGGGAGCACTGAAGCTTTCTTT.

This CDR3 reads CASSLGGPQGNEQFF. The DNA for the CDR3 is TGTGCCAGCAGCTTGGGTGGGCCTCAAGGCAATGAGCAGTTCTTC. The chain joins TRBV5-4 to TRBJ2-1, with D hard to call. Germline CDR1 reads SGHNT; CDR2 reads YYREEE (reference sequence). CDR3 length: 15 residues. V dropped 0 bases and J dropped 6 bases, with 13 bases sitting between them.

The chain carries TRBV5-1 and TRBJ2-7; D ambiguous. The CDR3 is made up of 15 amino acids. Germline CDR1 reads SGHRS; CDR2 reads YFSETQ. V lost 0 bases and J lost 0, with 10 bases in between. CDR3 protein: CASSLVNLSSYEQYF. The CDR3, as DNA: TGCGCCAGCAGCTTGGTGAACCTTAGCTCCTACGAGCAGTACTTC.

CDR3 loop: CASSVTGDAGELFF. The CDR3 region has the DNA TGCGCCAGCAGCGTGACAGGGGATGCCGGGGAGCTGTTTTTT. The chain carries TRBV5-1 and TRBJ2-2, with TRBD1 identical over 8 bases. The germline V gene has CDR1 SGHRS and CDR2 YFSETQ. The J segment lost 6 bases and the V segment lost 4 bases, leaving 5 bases of the junction unmatched. The length of the CDR3 is 14 residues.

This clone was observed a single time. The chain's CDR3 is CASSQGVYGYTF. The CDR3 nucleotides are TGCGCCAGCAGCCAAGGGGTGTATGGCTACACCTTC. V and J are TRBV4-1 and TRBJ1-2; D is ambiguous. V was pared by 1 base and J by 5 bases, with 5 bases between. Germline V gene data show CDR1 as MGHRA and CDR2 as YSYEKL. CDR3 size: 12 residues.

The chain is built from TRBV5-1 and TRBJ2-7, with D perhaps TRBD2 (6 bases). Trimming shortened V by 3 bases and J by 6 bases, and 16 bases separated the two germline ends. Germline loops: CDR1 SGHRS, CDR2 YFSETQ. The CDR3 is 14 amino acids. Written as DNA, the CDR3 is TGCGCCAGCAGCTCCAGACCCCGGGAGTCCGAGCAGTACTTC. It encodes CASSSRPRESEQYF.

This clone was detected only a few times. The chain employs TRBV30 and TRBJ2-1; no reliable D call. Germline CDR1 is GTSNPN and CDR2 is SVGIG (reference sequence). Trimming removed 7 bases at V and 4 bases at J, with 11 bases between. The CDR3 is made up of 12 amino acids. CDR3 DNA sequence: TGTGCCTCCCTGTGGGCGTACAATGAGCAGTTCTTC. This translates into CASLWAYNEQFF.

Note on this clone: The same CDR3 is also encoded by other DNA sequences in this sample. The V call is TRBV29-1, the J call TRBJ2-3; a weak D match, TRBD2 (7 bases). Trimming shortened V by 7 bases and J by 3 bases, and 17 bases separated the two germline ends. The germline CDR1 and CDR2 sequences are SQVTM and ANQGSEA. The CDR3 is 14 residues long. The CDR3 reads CSGVSRGRTDTQYF. CDR3 DNA sequence: TGCAGCGGGGTCTCGCGGGGGCGGACAGATACGCAGTATTTT.

The V and J genes are TRBV4-1 and TRBJ1-1; D uncertain. Germline CDR1 and CDR2: MGHRA and YSYEKL. The CDR3 runs to 14 residues. Trimming removed 1 base at V and 0 bases at J, with 6 bases between. CDR3 DNA sequence: TGCGCCAGCAGCCAAGCTCCCCTGAACACTGAAGCTTTCTTT. It is translated as CASSQAPLNTEAFF.